This TCR beta chain was identified in a study of shared clonotypes between healthy human individuals. Sequencing used immunoSEQ multiplex PCR; TCRdb keeps in-frame clones, though not all of them. The sample includes nearly 2 million clones, over 85% of them seen just once. On this clone: Its antigen is not identified.

Study-level findings and limits: Blood was the sole source, and tissue repertoires probably differ.

CDR1 and CDR2 from the germline V gene are SGHNT and YYREEE (reference sequence). The CDR3 spans 14 residues. Between the trimmed V and J ends, which lost 0 bases and 5 bases, there was a span of 11 bases. Selected positively for CCR7 and CD45RO-negative, naive CD8 cells excluded terminally differentiated effector memory CD45RA+ cells. The sample was naive CD8+ T cells sorted from blood. This sequence joins TRBV5-4 and TRBJ2-5; the D is unclear. The sequence was obtained from a man between 18 and 35 years old in good health. CDR3: CASSLAPQPETQYF. The DNA of the CDR3 is TGTGCCAGCAGCTTGGCACCGCAGCCTGAGACCCAGTACTTC.